This TCR beta chain comes out of a study of blood T cell repertoires in COVID-19. Overall study context: T cells, B-cell-depleted T cells, or PBMCs provided the cDNA or gDNA that served as material.

CDR1 MDHEN and CDR2 SYDVKM come from the germline V gene. Between the trimmed V and J ends, which lost 5 bases and 9 bases, there was a span of 16 bases. This CDR3 is 13 amino acids long. Here immunoSEQ multiplex PCR was the method, and the copy in TCRdb shows in-frame clones only, minus some. Of approximately 500,000 clones in the sample, roughly 89% were seen once. The sequenced sample consisted of peripheral blood. The V call is TRBV28, the J call TRBJ1-2; the D gene is possibly TRBD1 (6 bases). The clonotype was recovered from a woman aged 45-60 years with COVID-19, enrolled during active disease. Here the CDR3 DNA reads TGTGCCAGCAGTCTATCAGGACAGAAGAGCTACACCTTC. Protein: CASSLSGQKSYTF.